The 5 T cell receptor beta chains below were found in one sample sequenced in a study of T cell clonotyping in hematopoietic cell transplantation. The data were produced by immunoSEQ multiplex PCR, yet TCRdb's version contains in-frame clones alone and is incomplete. Of about 8,400 clones in the sample, roughly 89% were seen once. The starting material was peripheral blood mononuclear cells, obtained at the time of graft-versus-host disease after allogeneic stem cell transplant. These receptor sequences come from a male patient aged 55-69 years who had an allogeneic stem cell transplant from a related donor, so the T cells may come from the graft donor. Some clones in this sample may be carry-over from other donors' samples.

The chain employs TRBV7-9 and TRBJ2-7; perhaps TRBD1 as D (6 bases). This CDR3 region has 15 residues. Germline V gene lookup returns CDR1 SEHNR and CDR2 FQNEAQ (reference sequence). Trimming removed 5 bases from V and 1 base from J, with 15 bases in between. The CDR3 spells CASSRLGDRSYEQYF. CDR3 DNA sequence: TGTGCCAGCAGCCGACTGGGCGACAGGTCCTACGAGCAGTACTTC. Based on the CDR3 plus reference TRBV7-9 and TRBJ2-7, the full variable domain is DTGVSQNPRHKITKRGQNVTFRCDPISEHNRLYWYRQTLGQGPEFLTYFQNEAQLEKSRLLSDRFSAERPKGSFSTLEIQRTEQGDSAMYLCASSRLGDRSYEQYFGPGTRLTVT.

The rearrangement links TRBV2 to TRBJ1-5; D not certain. Trimming cost V 2 bases and J 7 bases, with 9 bases left between them. The CDR3 totals 13 residues. Germline V CDR1 and CDR2: SNHLY, FYNNEI. The CDR3 spells CASSERVGQPQHF. The CDR3, as DNA: TGTGCCAGCAGTGAAAGAGTAGGACAGCCCCAGCATTTT.

The chain has TRBV7-9 and TRBJ2-7; D is undetermined. CDR1 and CDR2 (germline): SEHNR, FQNEAQ (reference sequence). Trimming removed 5 bases from V and 3 bases from J, with 5 bases in between. This CDR3 is built from 11 residues. CDR3 in DNA: TGTGCCAGCAGCAGGGACTACGAGCAGTACTTC. It translates to CASSRDYEQYF.

This clone has only one observation. The chain joins TRBV30 to TRBJ1-2; D unresolved. The length of the CDR3 is 13 residues. CDR1 is GTSNPN and CDR2 is SVGIG in the germline V gene (reference sequence). Trimming took off 1 base at V and 4 bases at J, with 10 bases between the two ends. DNA for the CDR3: TGTGCCTGGAGTGGGACCTACCCCTATGGCTACACCTTC. It specifies CAWSGTYPYGYTF.

V is TRBV28 and J is TRBJ1-2; D unresolved. Trimming shortened V by 3 bases and J by 2 bases, and 7 bases separated the two germline ends. CDR3 size: 13 residues. Germline V gene lookup returns CDR1 MDHEN and CDR2 SYDVKM. As DNA, the CDR3 is TGTGCCAGCAGTTTGGGTTTCAACTATGGCTACACCTTC. It specifies CASSLGFNYGYTF.